This TCR beta chain was identified in a study of human T cells and chemical hapten exposure. Study-wide context: It was small differences in pooled library volume that mainly caused per-sample TCR yields to vary. Study-level findings and limits: Sensitizing to DPC left TCRs with a frequency above 1 in 1000 unaltered.

As the library was built, unique molecular identifiers were attached to individual cDNA molecules. Per the original methods: The median was roughly 95,000 TCRs per sample, ranging 23,224 to 690,600. A single record per CDR3 protein comes from TCRdb applying MiXCR to the 5' RACE reads. These V and J calls rely on TCRdb rather than the paper's analysis. The sample holds about 81,000 distinct CDR3 sequences, 7.7% seen once. Unfractionated whole blood was the source of the extracted total RNA. This clonotype was seen more than once but under ten times. What it binds is unknown. Trimming took 6 bases from V and 3 from J; bases not matched to a gene: 8. The CDR3 is made up of 17 amino acids.

The V and J genes are TRBV12-3 or TRBV12-4 and TRBJ2-2, with TRBD1 matching 12 bases. This receptor was identified in a male donor in good health. CDR3 protein: CASRGQGARFDTGELFF. CDR3 DNA sequence: TGTGCCAGCAGGGGACAGGGGGCCCGATTTGACACCGGGGAGCTGTTTTTT.